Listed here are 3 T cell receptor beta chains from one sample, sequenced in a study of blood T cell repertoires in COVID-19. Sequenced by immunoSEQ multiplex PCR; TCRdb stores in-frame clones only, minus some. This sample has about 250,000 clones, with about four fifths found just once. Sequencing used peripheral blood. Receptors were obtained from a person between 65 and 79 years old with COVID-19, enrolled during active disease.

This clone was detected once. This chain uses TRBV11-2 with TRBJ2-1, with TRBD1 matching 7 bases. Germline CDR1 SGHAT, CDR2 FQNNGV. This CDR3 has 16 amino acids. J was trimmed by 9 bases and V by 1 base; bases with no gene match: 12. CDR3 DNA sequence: TGTGCCAGCAGCTTAGTCCCGGGACAGATGTTAAGTGAGCAGTTCTTC. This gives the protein CASSLVPGQMLSEQFF.

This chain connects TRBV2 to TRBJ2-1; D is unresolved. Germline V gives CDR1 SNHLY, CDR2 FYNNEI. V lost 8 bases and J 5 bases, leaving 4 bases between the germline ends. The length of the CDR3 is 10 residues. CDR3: CASGNNEQFF. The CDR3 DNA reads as TGTGCCAGCGGCAACAATGAGCAGTTCTTC.

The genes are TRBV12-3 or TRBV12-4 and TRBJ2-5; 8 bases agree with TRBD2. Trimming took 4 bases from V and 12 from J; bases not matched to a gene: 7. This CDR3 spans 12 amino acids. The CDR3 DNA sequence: TGTGCCAGCAGTTCCTTTCAGCGGGAGAAGTACTTC. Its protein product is CASSSFQREKYF.